Presented here are 30 T cell receptor beta chains from one specimen sequenced in a study of cytomegalovirus exposure and HLA in healthy donors. The PCR made use of 60 Vbeta and 13 Jbeta primers. Method: immunoSEQ multiplex PCR; TCRdb's copy keeps in-frame clones and lacks some. The profile shows some 130,000 clones, about two thirds of them singletons. Sequenced material: PBMCs. The receptors come from a man aged 45-60 years in good health and CMV-seropositive.

The CDR3 here is CASSEGSGTEETQYF. CDR3 sequence (DNA): TGTGCCAGCAGTGAAGGCAGCGGGACGGAAGAGACCCAGTACTTC. The V and J genes are TRBV6-1 and TRBJ2-5; 7 bases agree with TRBD2. CDR1 MNHNS and CDR2 SASEGT come from the germline V gene. This CDR3 is 15 amino acids long. Germline trimming cut 1 base from V and 3 bases from J; bases unmatched to any gene: 5.

The CDR3 DNA reads as TGTGCCAGTAGTGGCGAGCGGGGGGCCTACGAGCAGTACTTC. Translated: CASSGERGAYEQYF. The rearrangement uses TRBV19 and TRBJ2-7, with 9 bases fitting TRBD2. Germline CDR1 is LNHDA and CDR2 is SQIVND (reference sequence). Losses at the gene ends were 5 bases for V and 2 bases for J; bases not matched to a gene: 4. This CDR3 has 14 amino acids.

This clone was recorded once. The chain has TRBV11-2 and TRBJ1-2; the D is unclear. CDR1 is SGHAT and CDR2 is FQNNGV in the germline V gene. The CDR3 runs to 14 residues. The V end was cut by 5 bases, the J end by 0 bases, with 10 bases between. DNA of the CDR3: TGTGCCAGCAGCCAAGACGGGACTAACTATGGCTACACCTTC. This sequence encodes CASSQDGTNYGYTF.

The chain combines TRBV29-1 with TRBJ2-7, with 10 nucleotides matching TRBD1. The CDR3 runs 17 residues. V lost 4 bases and J lost 0; bases outside the gene matches: 12. The germline gives CDR1 SQVTM, CDR2 ANQGSEA. The CDR3 sequence: CSVGSRDRGVRSYEQYF. CDR3 in DNA: TGCAGCGTTGGATCCCGGGACAGGGGCGTACGCTCCTACGAGCAGTACTTC.

The chain employs TRBV12-5 and TRBJ2-5; D possibly corresponds to TRBD1 (5 bases). V was cut by 8 bases and J by 4 bases, with 5 bases left in between. The CDR3 has 10 residues. CDR1 is LGHNT and CDR2 is FRNRAP in the germline V gene. The CDR3 nucleotides read TGTGCTAGTAGGGGAGAGACCCAGTACTTC. Translation gives CASRGETQYF.

The chain joins TRBV9 to TRBJ1-3; 9 nucleotides agree with TRBD1. CDR3 length: 14 residues. Germline V gives CDR1 SGDLS, CDR2 YYNGEE. The trim removed 3 bases at V and 7 bases at J, leaving 5 bases unmatched. The CDR3: CASSAGQGMNTIYF. DNA of the CDR3: TGTGCCAGCAGCGCGGGACAGGGAATGAACACCATATATTTT.

This rearrangement joins TRBV5-1 to TRBJ2-5; 10 nucleotides line up with TRBD2. The CDR3 has 15 residues. V dropped 4 bases and J dropped 7; count of bases not matched to a gene: 10. Germline-derived CDR1 and CDR2 are SGHRS and YFSETQ. CDR3 in amino acids: CASSETSGASRTQYF. The CDR3 DNA follows: TGCGCCAGCAGCGAAACTAGCGGGGCTTCGAGGACCCAGTACTTC.

This clone appeared a few times. Distinct nucleotide sequences in the sample also encode this CDR3. The chain links TRBV14 to TRBJ1-3; D gene unclear. The V end lost 1 base, the J end lost 5 bases, and 6 bases lay between the germline ends. CDR3 length: 13 amino acids. CDR1 is SGHDN, CDR2 FVKESK, per germline. The chain's CDR3 is CASSQGGRNTIYF. DNA of the CDR3: TGTGCCAGCAGCCAAGGTGGGCGAAACACCATATATTTT.

V gene TRBV27 combines with J gene TRBJ1-5; D uncertain. Trimming took off 4 bases at V and 0 bases at J, with 7 bases between the two ends. This CDR3 region has 14 residues. The germline V gene has CDR1 MNHEY and CDR2 SMNVEV (reference sequence). This CDR3 is CASSSSYSNQPQHF. CDR3 nucleotides: TGTGCCAGCAGTTCCTCCTATAGCAATCAGCCCCAGCATTTT.

The chain carries TRBV6-5 and TRBJ2-7; TRBD2 agrees at 7 bases. V shed 11 bases, J shed 3 bases, and the junction held 10 bases outside the gene matches. The germline CDR1 and CDR2 sequences are MNHEY and SVGAGI. The CDR3 contains 13 residues. CDR3 sequence: CAVSGGLYYEQYF. In DNA, the CDR3 is TGTGCCGTATCGGGGGGACTTTACTACGAGCAGTACTTC.

The chain links TRBV5-6 to TRBJ1-4, with D hard to call. The CDR3 is 13 amino acids. Germline V gene lookup returns CDR1 SGHDT and CDR2 YYEEEE. The germline V and J ends were trimmed by 4 bases and 5 bases, with 9 bases remaining between them. The CDR3 here is CASSGQTNEKLFF. The CDR3 DNA reads TGTGCCAGCAGCGGGCAGACAAATGAAAAACTGTTTTTT.

This clone was seen only a few times. The chain uses TRBV7-8 and TRBJ2-3; 9 nucleotides agree with TRBD1. From germline, CDR1 is SGHVS and CDR2 FQNEAQ. Trimming removed 4 bases from V and 5 bases from J; junction bases left unmatched: 13. The CDR3 totals 17 residues. CDR3 bases: TGTGCCAGCAGCTCTCCCCCGGACAGGGGCCTAGAAGATACGCAGTATTTT. Its translation: CASSSPPDRGLEDTQYF. Full variable domain (remainder filled in from reference TRBV7-8 and TRBJ2-3): GAGVSQSPRYKVAKRGQDVALRCDPISGHVSLFWYQQALGQGPEFLTYFQNEAQLDKSGLPSDRFFAERPEGSVSTLKIQRTQQEDSAVYLCASSSPPDRGLEDTQYFGPGTRLTVL.

V and J are TRBV6-6 and TRBJ1-1; 7 nucleotides match TRBD1. V was pared by 2 bases and J by 5 bases, with 5 bases of the junction left unmatched. The V gene's germline CDR1 is MNHNY and CDR2 SVGAGI (reference sequence). The CDR3 sequence is 14 residues long. The CDR3 protein is CASSYRQGVTEAFF. CDR3 DNA sequence: TGTGCCAGCAGTTACCGGCAGGGGGTAACTGAAGCTTTCTTT.

Worth noting for this clone: One junction end disagrees with the germline gene, perhaps due to a read error. V and J are TRBV7-9 and TRBJ1-2; 7 bases agree with TRBD1. Looked up from germline, CDR1 is SEHNR and CDR2 is FQNEAQ (reference sequence). The CDR3 spans 15 residues. CDR3 protein: CSSSLGTQGDYGYTF. For the CDR3, the DNA is TGTTCCAGCAGCTTAGGTACGCAGGGGGACTATGGCTACACCTTC. Filled out from reference TRBV7-9 and TRBJ1-2, the complete variable domain reads DTGVSQNPRHKITKRGQNVTFRCDPISEHNRLYWYRQTLGQGPEFLTYFQNEAQLEKSRLLSDRFSAERPKGSFSTLEIQRTEQGDSAMYLCSSSLGTQGDYGYTFGSGTRLTVV.

This chain joins TRBV2 and TRBJ1-3; the D gene is possibly TRBD1 (5 bases). The CDR3 length is 15 residues. Between the trimmed V and J ends, which lost 7 bases and 2 bases, there was a span of 15 bases. The germline V gene has CDR1 SNHLY and CDR2 FYNNEI. In nucleotides, the CDR3 is TGTGCCAGCACCGAAAGGGGCTTAGCTGGAAACACCATATATTTT. This gives the protein CASTERGLAGNTIYF. The complete variable domain, with remaining parts taken from reference TRBV2 and TRBJ1-3, reads EPEVTQTPSHQVTQMGQEVILRCVPISNHLYFYWYRQILGQKVEFLVSFYNNEISEKSEIFDDQFSVERPDGSNFTLKIRSTKLEDSAMYFCASTERGLAGNTIYFGEGSWLTVV.

The chain recombines TRBV7-2 with TRBJ2-7; D not resolved. Trimming took off 2 bases at V and 0 bases at J, with 8 bases between the two ends. Germline CDR1 reads SGHTA; CDR2 reads FQGNSA. The CDR3 runs to 14 residues. The CDR3 bases are TGTGCCAGCAGCTTATCGGCGGCCTCCTACGAGCAGTACTTC. Translated: CASSLSAASYEQYF.

The table lists this clone with a few counts. V gene TRBV13 combines with J gene TRBJ1-1; D perhaps matches TRBD1 (5 bases). Trimming stripped 7 bases from V and 1 base from J, with 10 bases between. This CDR3 comprises 13 residues. Per the germline V gene, CDR1 is PRHDT and CDR2 is FYEKMQ (reference sequence). The CDR3 sequence: CASTRGGNTEAFF. CDR3 nucleotides: TGTGCCAGCACGCGGGGGGGGAACACTGAAGCTTTCTTT.

This clone was seen more than once but under ten times. CDR3 DNA sequence: TGTGCCAGCAGTCCTACAGGGGATATTCAGTACTTC. Protein sequence: CASSPTGDIQYF. The V call is TRBV6-6, the J call TRBJ2-4; 7 nucleotides agree with TRBD1. The CDR3 consists of 12 residues. Germline CDR1 and CDR2: MNHNY and SVGAGI (reference sequence). V lost 5 bases and J lost 10; bases outside the gene matches: 5.

This chain links TRBV10-3 with TRBJ1-1; the D gene is possibly TRBD1 (5 bases). Germline lookup yields CDR1 ENHRY and CDR2 SYGVKD. The ends were cut back, 8 bases at V and 1 base at J, with 11 bases in the middle. The CDR3 length is 13 residues. CDR3: CAIRAQENTEAFF. The CDR3 DNA reads TGTGCCATCCGGGCACAGGAGAACACTGAAGCTTTCTTT.

This clone was found once. The chain couples TRBV7-2 to TRBJ1-1; D unclear. The V gene lost 10 bases and the J gene lost 4 bases, with 16 bases spanning the gap. CDR3 length: 13 amino acids. Per the germline V gene, CDR1 is SGHTA and CDR2 is FQGNSA. CDR3 sequence reads: CATARQVGTEAFF. CDR3 bases: TGTGCCACCGCCCGGCAGGTGGGCACTGAAGCTTTCTTT.

The chain recombines TRBV18 with TRBJ1-2; 11 bases match TRBD1. This CDR3 spans 15 amino acids. CDR1 and CDR2 (germline): KGHSH, LQKENI. Trimming at V came to 0 bases and at J to 4 bases, leaving 1 base not matched to a gene. The CDR3 region is CASSPPGTGGYGYTF. In DNA form, the CDR3 reads TGTGCCAGCTCACCACCCGGGACAGGGGGCTATGGCTACACCTTC.

This chain connects TRBV6-1 to TRBJ2-7, with 12 bases matching TRBD1. The ends lost 1 base at V and 4 bases at J; junction bases unmatched: 8. CDR3 length equals 17 residues. Germline V lookup: CDR1 MNHNS, CDR2 SASEGT. The chain's CDR3 is CASSEGRGTGGHYEQYF. The CDR3 DNA follows: TGTGCCAGCAGTGAAGGCCGCGGGACAGGGGGCCATTACGAGCAGTACTTC.

The chain is built from TRBV27 and TRBJ1-2; 11 nucleotides agree with TRBD1. Trimming took 5 bases from V and 7 from J; bases not matched to a gene: 9. Looked up from germline, CDR1 is MNHEY and CDR2 is SMNVEV (reference sequence). The CDR3 has 15 amino acids. CDR3 in amino acids: CASSGRTGGLGGYTF. The CDR3 DNA is TGTGCCAGCAGTGGGAGGACAGGGGGCTTAGGTGGCTACACCTTC.

The rearrangement links TRBV5-4 to TRBJ2-3; a possible D gene is TRBD2 (6 bases). The V end lost 2 bases, the J end lost 5 bases, and 15 bases lay between the germline ends. Germline assignment: CDR1 SGHNT and CDR2 YYREEE (reference sequence). The CDR3 covers 15 residues. The CDR3 protein is CASSFGGAHGDTQYF. The CDR3 nucleotides are TGTGCCAGCAGCTTTGGCGGGGCCCACGGAGATACGCAGTATTTT.

Written as DNA, the CDR3 is TGTGCCAGCATTTTAGGACGGACAAACCAAGAGACCCAGTACTTC. It is translated as CASILGRTNQETQYF. V gene TRBV6-1 combines with J gene TRBJ2-5; a weak D match, TRBD1 (5 bases). The CDR3 extends over 15 amino acids. Deletions cut 7 bases from V and 0 bases from J, with 15 bases between. CDR1 is MNHNS, CDR2 SASEGT, per germline.

The chain couples TRBV25-1 to TRBJ2-2, with 7 bases lining up with TRBD1. Germline CDR1 is MGHDK and CDR2 is SYGVNS. This CDR3 is built from 13 residues. The junction had 3 bases not matched to a gene; V was cut back by 5 bases and J by 6 bases. The CDR3 region has the DNA TGTGCCAGCAGTCGACAGGGCGCCGGGGAGCTGTTTTTT. This gives the protein CASSRQGAGELFF. The variable domain in full, completed from reference TRBV25-1 and TRBJ2-2, reads EADIYQTPRYLVIGTGKKITLECSQTMGHDKMYWYQQDPGMELHLIHYSYGVNSTEKGDLSSESTVSRIRTEHFPLTLESARPSHTSQYLCASSRQGAGELFFGEGSRLTVL.

The V and J genes are TRBV10-2 and TRBJ2-1, with 9 positions matching TRBD2. Trimming at V came to 5 bases and at J to 7 bases, leaving 15 bases not matched to a gene. CDR1 WSHSY and CDR2 SAAADI come from the germline V gene. The CDR3 totals 17 residues. CDR3 sequence: CASSNRGSGRRVNEQFF. DNA of the CDR3: TGCGCCAGCAGTAACCGCGGTAGCGGGAGAAGGGTGAATGAGCAGTTCTTC.

This sequence joins TRBV5-1 and TRBJ2-1, with 8 nucleotides matching TRBD2. V was pared by 3 bases and J by 5 bases, with 7 bases of the junction left unmatched. The germline CDR1 and CDR2 sequences are SGHRS and YFSETQ. CDR3 size: 15 residues. The chain's CDR3 is CASSSIAGSNNEQFF. In DNA, the CDR3 is TGCGCCAGCAGCTCGATAGCGGGGAGTAACAATGAGCAGTTCTTC.

There are a few counts of this clone. This rearrangement joins TRBV7-2 to TRBJ2-1; a weak D match, TRBD2 (5 bases). The ends were cut back, 0 bases at V and 13 bases at J, with 10 bases in the middle. In germline, CDR1 is SGHTA, CDR2 FQGNSA. CDR3 length: 12 residues. The CDR3 protein is CASSLASREQFF. The CDR3 nucleotides are TGTGCCAGCAGCTTAGCTTCCCGGGAACAGTTCTTC.

The V gene is TRBV7-9, the J gene TRBJ2-1; 11 bases agree with TRBD2. With 6 bases clipped from V and 7 bases from J, the junction kept 5 bases outside the gene matches. Germline lookup yields CDR1 SEHNR and CDR2 FQNEAQ (reference sequence). This CDR3 is 14 amino acids long. CDR3 nucleotides: TGTGCCAGCAGAAGACTAGCGGGAAGGAATGAGCAGTTCTTC. It specifies CASRRLAGRNEQFF.